This note documents a single T cell receptor beta chain sequence. There are many counts of this clonotype. Its cognate antigen has yet to be identified. Within one base of it there is no much larger clone, and no base qualities were kept. These data originate in a study of regulatory T cells in long-lasting Graves disease (dated by TCRdb to the early 2020s). Regarding the study in general: In the newly diagnosed Graves' disease group, patients had been taking antithyroid drugs for less than 3 months. Persistent Graves' disease patients were compared with newly diagnosed Graves' disease patients by peripheral blood TCR sequencing and RNA sequencing. The study was registered as a clinical trial and conducted in China. A total of around 35 samples underwent TCR sequencing, from about 13 patients with persistent Graves' disease and some 20 patients with newly diagnosed Graves' disease. Beyond this particular receptor, the publication reports: Patients with persistent disease shared more public clonotypes (around 3,000) than newly diagnosed patients did (about 1,000). Compared with newly diagnosed patients, patients with persistent Graves' disease had lower TCR Shannon entropy and fewer highly expanded clones, which suggests clonal expansion. The small sample size was acknowledged by the authors as a limitation that may reduce accuracy. Peripheral blood alone was examined, since thyroid tissue, which constituted the primary lesion, could not be accessed. Sequencing and analysis were restricted to the TCR beta chain.

According to the study, the label for this sample's time point signals: newly diagnosed GD, antithyroid drugs for less than 3 months. RNA was extracted from PBMCs in TRIzol for both TCR sequencing and RNA sequencing. The diagnosis of Graves' disease followed American Thyroid Association guidelines. The patients came from an endocrinology department in Xi'an, China. Each patient gave approximately 9 milliliters of peripheral blood, collected in an EDTA anticoagulant tube. PBMCs were isolated by Ficoll Paque Plus density gradient separation without further T cell sorting. An Agilent 2100 Bioanalyzer and agarose gel were used to check RNA quality, and a NanoDrop 2000 was used to measure RNA concentration. Library prep was done by multiplex PCR. Reads for this sample came from an Illumina HiSeq 4000. iRepertoire HTBI primers and Arm-PCR amplification of CDR3 regions were used to construct TCR beta libraries. Before sequencing, the PCR products underwent gel purification. In the source study's methods: Gene usage analysis of CDR3 amino acid clonotypes relied on the approximately 60 TRBV and 14 TRBJ segments identified across samples. COPE and FqMerger were used to merge the filtered high-quality paired reads into contigs. BLAST was used to align contigs to the IMGT TRBV, TRBD and TRBJ reference genes, and CDR3 was defined following IMGT. Clonotypes above 0.1% frequency were classified as highly expanded clones. Repertoire diversity was measured by Shannon entropy, and V-J evenness by the Gini coefficient. A clonotype found in more than one individual was treated as public. In-frame beta chains were kept once TCRdb had trimmed the public reads at Q25 with fastp and called clones with MiXCR. Duplicate CDR3 protein sequences are folded into a single record with the most common DNA and genes. The V and J calls, along with clone size, are taken from TCRdb and not from the paper's own processing. For this sample there are around 450,000 distinct CDR3 sequences; over 14% appear just once. The ten top clones hold about 8.2% of the sample.

These data also formed part of another study, on T cells in Graves' hyperthyroidism and ophthalmopathy. That second publication adds: Stable Graves' hyperthyroidism was defined as no progression to ophthalmopathy during 18 months of follow-up. Hyperthyroidism patients were newly diagnosed, had a disease duration of under 2 months, and were aged 18 to 65 years. Patients with uncontrolled infections, other autoimmune diseases, pregnancy or lactation were excluded. Diagnoses were based on clinical symptoms, serum thyroxine and TRAb, thyroid ultrasound and orbital computed tomography. The TCR CDR3 was subjected to a first round of RT-PCR using the HTBI primer set and the Qiagen OneStep RT-PCR kit. Blood samples also contained most of the expanded thyroid clonotypes (frequency above 0.001), which suggests that blood repertoires may reflect thyroid immune responses. In cross-validation, a model built on a 13 V-J signature told ophthalmopathy apart from stable hyperthyroidism with approximately 90% sensitivity and around 83% specificity, and in testing the same model reached 80%/75%. In validation, progression to ophthalmopathy was predicted by the model with 55% to 71% sensitivity and roughly 76% specificity, a median of 6.5 months before onset. TCR V-J signatures able to tell the groups apart were searched for in a discovery cohort of more than 90 patients, of whom more than 40 had Graves' ophthalmopathy and around 56 had stable Graves' hyperthyroidism. Whether ophthalmopathy could be predicted prospectively was tested in an independent validation cohort made up of about 20 hyperthyroidism patients plus 17 patients who later progressed to ophthalmopathy. For training and testing, the 100 or so patients in the discovery cohort were randomly divided in a 7:3 ratio. The study also compared thyroid tissue and blood T-cell repertoires from 5 to 7 Graves' hyperthyroidism patients. Following sampling, methimazole starting at 30 mg daily was given to hyperthyroidism patients, and high-dose intravenous methylprednisolone was given to ophthalmopathy patients. Libraries were constructed in a second round of multiplex PCR, after which size selection and purification were performed. The libraries were sequenced on an Illumina HiSeq2000 using paired-end 100 bp reads. SOAPnuke was used to process the raw data, throwing out any read that contained adapters or uncalled bases, had a mean Phred below 15, or lacked an exact constant-primer or identifier match. COPE v1.2.5 was used to merge the high-quality paired reads, and each unique nucleotide sequence was defined as a clonotype. Clonotypes were aligned to IMGT TRBV, TRBD and TRBJ reference segments using MiTCR v1.1. The analysis included only V-J combinations with a frequency above 0.0001, which together covered around 99% of the repertoires. A TCS score was defined as the ratio of F50 (clonal expansion) to E x V (chaos), with BLOSUM62-based TCRdist applied between CDR3 peptides within each V-J. Welch's t-statistics and random forest reduced around 550 V-J features to roughly 13, which were used in a naive Bayes classifier (R e1071). No statistical method was used to set the sample size in advance, and investigators knew the group allocation. TCR Vbeta CDR3 sequencing of 130 to 150 peripheral blood samples (roughly 41 ophthalmopathy, around 80 hyperthyroidism and some 17 progressor patients) is reported in the paper.

The receptor was isolated from a woman between 40 and 50 years old with Graves disease. Donor details come from another sample of the same person, matched by shared clones. The material was peripheral blood mononuclear cells (PBMCs), obtained at new diagnosis, from a patient treated with antithyroid drugs.

The DNA reads TGCAGTGCTAGACCCTCGGGAGGAGCGGGAAGCACAGATACGCAGTATTTT. This codes for CSARPSGGAGSTDTQYF. In this chain, TRBV20-1 is recombined with TRBJ2-3, and 7 junctional nucleotides match TRBD2. Measured from the cysteine to the phenylalanine, the CDR3 is 17 residues long. Only the CDR3 portion is preserved as DNA: 51 bases, with reading frame beginning at the first base. Trimming takes 2 bases off V and 0 bases off J; junction bases not matched to a gene: 11. From the germline V gene (reference sequence), CDR1 is DFQATT and CDR2 is SNEGSKA.